This T cell receptor (beta chain) comes out of a study of T cells in Graves' hyperthyroidism and ophthalmopathy. The table lists this clonotype with many counts. Its matching antigen is unknown. Study-wide findings and caveats: Within blood appeared most thyroid clonotypes that had expanded above 0.001. The model made its ophthalmopathy prediction, and onset followed a median approximately 6 months later.

TCR beta CDR3 regions were amplified from RNA transcripts. RT-PCR in the first round (using the HTBI primer set) targeted the TCR CDR3. TCRdb processed the multiplex PCR reads anew with MiXCR; each CDR3 protein has one entry. The sample holds over 550,000 distinct CDR3 sequences; approximately 15% are singletons and the top ten take about 17%. Input material: blood. This clonotype was sampled from a woman aged 18-29 years with Graves' hyperthyroidism.

DNA for the CDR3: TGTGCCAGCAGCCCTACTGACAGGGGGCATGGCTACACCTTC. This sequence encodes CASSPTDRGHGYTF. This chain connects TRBV7-9 to TRBJ1-2; the match to TRBD1 covers 10 bases. The CDR3 runs 14 residues. The ends lost 5 bases at V and 6 bases at J; junction bases unmatched: 6. Germline loops: CDR1 SEHNR, CDR2 FQNEAQ (reference sequence).